Included here is one T cell receptor (beta chain) sequence, with context. The data were taken from a study of blood T cell repertoires in COVID-19. Overall study context: The origin of the acute and convalescent COVID-19 samples was the United States, Italy and Spain. Nucleic acid was either cDNA or gDNA, and it came from T cells, B-cell-depleted T cells, or PBMCs.

Losses at the gene ends were 4 bases for V and 9 bases for J; bases not matched to a gene: 6. Germline V gene data show CDR1 as SGHNT and CDR2 as YYREEE (reference sequence). The length of the CDR3 is 12 residues. Original methodology: Reference gene primer amplification gave estimated nucleated cell counts. The table came from immunoSEQ multiplex PCR; TCRdb's copy has only in-frame clones and leaves some out. Clone size and V and J calls were adopted from that table, with D and trimming inferred from the DNA. The sample lists 100,000 or so clones; roughly 92% were seen once. This TCR derives from an older man with acute or convalescent COVID-19. This chain uses TRBV5-4 with TRBJ1-1, with 7 bases aligning to TRBD1. Sequencing input: peripheral blood. CDR3 coding DNA: TGTGCCAGCAGCCTACAGGGGATGAAAGCTTTCTTT. Its translation is CASSLQGMKAFF.